This is a list of T cell receptor beta chains from one sample in a study of T cell responses to AZD1222 COVID-19 vaccine. TCRdb keeps only in-frame clones here, not all; method: immunoSEQ multiplex PCR. Found here are 95,000 to 150,000 clones, about 85% of them singletons; the top ten hold around 3%. The sequences come from peripheral blood, collected 28 days after the second AZD1222 dose. The receptors stem from an adult who received the AZD1222 COVID-19 vaccine. Both conserved end residues are part of each CDR3. The order of the fields is CDR3 length, V gene, J gene, D gene, clone size, CDR3 protein, CDR3 DNA. A D gene is named only where the DNA matches it firmly. Not every row has a clone size; where given, it reads once, few, many or a size class.

CDR3 length: 13
V gene: TRBV12-3/TRBV12-4
J gene: TRBJ2-7
D gene: NA
clone size: NA
CDR3 protein: CASSRFSSYEQYF
CDR3 DNA: TGTGCCAGCAGTCGGTTCTCCTCCTACGAGCAGTACTTC

CDR3 length: 16
V gene: TRBV6-5
J gene: TRBJ2-1
D gene: NA
clone size: once
CDR3 protein: CASSYPRGSSYNEQFF
CDR3 DNA: TGTGCCAGCAGTTACCCTCGGGGTTCCTCCTACAATGAGCAGTTCTTC

CDR3 length: 14
V gene: TRBV6-5
J gene: TRBJ1-5
D gene: TRBD1
clone size: NA
CDR3 protein: CASKIGQGVYTQHF
CDR3 DNA: TGTGCCAGCAAAATCGGACAGGGAGTCTATACCCAGCATTTT

CDR3 length: 16
V gene: TRBV4-3
J gene: TRBJ1-3
D gene: NA
clone size: NA
CDR3 protein: CASSQDVSTSGNTIYF
CDR3 DNA: TGCGCCAGCAGCCAAGATGTGAGCACCTCTGGAAACACCATATATTTT

CDR3 length: 15
V gene: TRBV6-5
J gene: TRBJ2-7
D gene: TRBD1
clone size: NA
CDR3 protein: CASSYDRVYSYEQYF
CDR3 DNA: TGTGCCAGCAGTTACGACAGGGTCTACTCCTACGAGCAGTACTTC

CDR3 length: 13
V gene: TRBV12-3/TRBV12-4
J gene: TRBJ2-7
D gene: NA
clone size: NA
CDR3 protein: CASSFLTSGEQYF
CDR3 DNA: TGTGCCAGCAGTTTTTTGACATCGGGCGAGCAGTACTTC

CDR3 length: 11
V gene: TRBV5-1
J gene: TRBJ2-7
D gene: TRBD1
clone size: NA
CDR3 protein: CASSLAGQGDF
CDR3 DNA: TGCGCCAGCAGCTTGGCGGGACAGGGGGACTTC

CDR3 length: 16
V gene: TRBV14
J gene: TRBJ1-2
D gene: NA
clone size: NA
CDR3 protein: CASSPYAGAAPYGYTF
CDR3 DNA: TGTGCCAGCAGCCCCTACGCGGGGGCGGCCCCCTATGGCTACACCTTC

CDR3 length: 11
V gene: TRBV7-9
J gene: TRBJ2-5
D gene: NA
clone size: NA
CDR3 protein: CASSPQETQYF
CDR3 DNA: TGTGCCAGCAGCCCACAAGAGACCCAGTACTTC

CDR3 length: 14
V gene: TRBV3-1/TRBV3-2
J gene: TRBJ2-3
D gene: NA
clone size: NA
CDR3 protein: CASSLRPGFDTQYF
CDR3 DNA: TGTGCCAGCAGCCTCCGCCCCGGTTTCGATACGCAGTATTTT

CDR3 length: 13
V gene: TRBV28
J gene: TRBJ2-7
D gene: TRBD1
clone size: NA
CDR3 protein: CASGTGGLYEQYF
CDR3 DNA: TGTGCCAGCGGGACAGGGGGACTATACGAGCAGTACTTC

CDR3 length: 13
V gene: TRBV29-1
J gene: TRBJ1-1
D gene: TRBD1
clone size: NA
CDR3 protein: CSVAGQGRTEAFF
CDR3 DNA: TGCAGCGTTGCGGGACAGGGTAGGACTGAAGCTTTCTTT

CDR3 length: 12
V gene: TRBV28
J gene: TRBJ2-7
D gene: NA
clone size: NA
CDR3 protein: CASRAGVYEQYF
CDR3 DNA: TGTGCCAGCAGGGCCGGGGTCTACGAGCAGTACTTC

CDR3 length: 16
V gene: TRBV3-1/TRBV3-2
J gene: TRBJ1-3
D gene: NA
clone size: NA
CDR3 protein: CASSQEAGAGGNTIYF
CDR3 DNA: TGTGCCAGCAGCCAGGAAGCAGGGGCAGGTGGAAACACCATATATTTT

CDR3 length: 16
V gene: TRBV7-7
J gene: TRBJ2-5
D gene: NA
clone size: once
CDR3 protein: CASSPGGLAGRETQYF
CDR3 DNA: TGTGCTAGCAGCCCAGGGGGCCTAGCGGGGCGGGAGACCCAGTACTTC

CDR3 length: 13
V gene: TRBV6-1
J gene: TRBJ2-3
D gene: NA
clone size: NA
CDR3 protein: CASSEPAGLTQYF
CDR3 DNA: TGTGCCAGCAGTGAACCAGCGGGCCTAACGCAGTATTTT

CDR3 length: 15
V gene: TRBV5-1
J gene: TRBJ1-2
D gene: TRBD1
clone size: NA
CDR3 protein: CASSFPGTGGRGYTF
CDR3 DNA: TGCGCCAGCAGCTTCCCCGGGACAGGGGGCCGTGGCTACACCTTC

CDR3 length: 16
V gene: TRBV19
J gene: TRBJ1-3
D gene: NA
clone size: once
CDR3 protein: CASSALRGATGNTIYF
CDR3 DNA: TGTGCCAGTAGTGCCCTCCGTGGCGCGACCGGAAACACCATATATTTT

CDR3 length: 13
V gene: TRBV7-8
J gene: TRBJ2-7
D gene: NA
clone size: many
CDR3 protein: CASSQAAAAEQYF
CDR3 DNA: TGTGCCAGCAGCCAAGCGGCCGCGGCTGAGCAGTACTTC

CDR3 length: 15
V gene: TRBV7-3
J gene: TRBJ1-3
D gene: NA
clone size: NA
CDR3 protein: CASSSRGDSGNTIYF
CDR3 DNA: TGTGCCAGCAGCTCCAGGGGCGACTCTGGAAACACCATATATTTT

CDR3 length: 15
V gene: TRBV5-4
J gene: TRBJ1-2
D gene: TRBD1
clone size: few
CDR3 protein: CASSRWDRDNYGYTF
CDR3 DNA: TGTGCCAGCAGCCGGTGGGACAGGGACAACTATGGCTACACCTTC

CDR3 length: 12
V gene: TRBV5-1
J gene: TRBJ1-1
D gene: NA
clone size: NA
CDR3 protein: CASSLGDTEAFF
CDR3 DNA: TGCGCCAGCAGCTTGGGCGACACTGAAGCTTTCTTT

CDR3 length: 14
V gene: TRBV9
J gene: TRBJ1-2
D gene: NA
clone size: NA
CDR3 protein: CALEVGEANYGYTF
CDR3 DNA: TGTGCCTTAGAAGTGGGGGAGGCTAACTATGGCTACACCTTC

CDR3 length: 14
V gene: TRBV27
J gene: TRBJ1-5
D gene: TRBD1
clone size: NA
CDR3 protein: CASRQTGGNQPQHF
CDR3 DNA: TGTGCCAGCAGACAGACAGGGGGCAATCAGCCCCAGCATTTT

CDR3 length: 12
V gene: TRBV30
J gene: TRBJ1-2
D gene: NA
clone size: NA
CDR3 protein: CAWVGQNYGYTF
CDR3 DNA: TGTGCCTGGGTTGGGCAGAACTATGGCTACACCTTC

CDR3 length: 16
V gene: TRBV10-3
J gene: TRBJ2-7
D gene: TRBD1
clone size: few
CDR3 protein: CAIRDTGTGGSYEQYF
CDR3 DNA: TGTGCCATCAGGGATACCGGGACAGGGGGGTCCTACGAGCAGTACTTC

CDR3 length: 13
V gene: TRBV10-3
J gene: TRBJ1-2
D gene: NA
clone size: NA
CDR3 protein: CAISESDNYGYTF
CDR3 DNA: TGTGCCATCAGTGAGTCGGACAACTATGGCTACACCTTC

CDR3 length: 16
V gene: TRBV5-4
J gene: TRBJ1-6
D gene: NA
clone size: NA
CDR3 protein: CASSRLGGASNSPLHF
CDR3 DNA: TGTGCCAGCAGCCGCCTTGGGGGGGCTTCGAATTCACCCCTCCACTTT

CDR3 length: 12
V gene: TRBV7-8
J gene: TRBJ1-1
D gene: NA
clone size: once
CDR3 protein: CASSLSPGEAFF
CDR3 DNA: TGTGCCAGCAGCTTATCCCCGGGTGAAGCTTTCTTT

CDR3 length: 13
V gene: TRBV7-9
J gene: TRBJ1-1
D gene: NA
clone size: NA
CDR3 protein: CASSRSVTAEAFF
CDR3 DNA: TGTGCCAGCAGCCGGTCGGTAACTGCTGAAGCTTTCTTT

CDR3 length: 15
V gene: TRBV27
J gene: TRBJ2-2
D gene: TRBD2
clone size: once
CDR3 protein: CASKLAGGPAGELFF
CDR3 DNA: TGTGCCAGCAAATTAGCGGGGGGGCCAGCCGGGGAGCTGTTTTTT

CDR3 length: 16
V gene: TRBV28
J gene: TRBJ2-7
D gene: TRBD1
clone size: NA
CDR3 protein: CASSQGPGTGFYEQYF
CDR3 DNA: TGTGCCAGCAGTCAGGGCCCCGGGACAGGTTTCTACGAGCAGTACTTC

CDR3 length: 15
V gene: TRBV6-6
J gene: TRBJ1-1
D gene: NA
clone size: NA
CDR3 protein: CASSRRGGKEEEAFF
CDR3 DNA: TGTGCCAGTTCACGAAGGGGAGGGAAGGAGGAAGAAGCTTTCTTT

CDR3 length: 15
V gene: TRBV6-5
J gene: TRBJ1-3
D gene: NA
clone size: few
CDR3 protein: CASSDGPASGNTIYF
CDR3 DNA: TGTGCCAGCAGCGACGGGCCGGCCTCTGGAAACACCATATATTTT

CDR3 length: 15
V gene: TRBV6-5
J gene: TRBJ1-5
D gene: NA
clone size: NA
CDR3 protein: CASGRLGGNDQPQHF
CDR3 DNA: TGTGCCAGCGGGAGACTAGGGGGGAACGATCAGCCCCAGCATTTT

CDR3 length: 17
V gene: TRBV19
J gene: TRBJ2-1
D gene: TRBD1
clone size: once
CDR3 protein: CASSTTKTGRNSNEQFF
CDR3 DNA: TGTGCCAGTAGTACGACCAAGACAGGGAGAAACTCCAATGAGCAGTTCTTC

CDR3 length: 15
V gene: TRBV5-4
J gene: TRBJ2-1
D gene: NA
clone size: NA
CDR3 protein: CASSLRGSSYNEQFF
CDR3 DNA: TGTGCCAGCAGCTTGCGGGGGAGCTCCTACAATGAGCAGTTCTTC

CDR3 length: 11
V gene: TRBV6-1
J gene: TRBJ1-6
D gene: NA
clone size: NA
CDR3 protein: CASRGNSPLHF
CDR3 DNA: TGTGCCAGCAGGGGGAATTCACCCCTCCACTTT

CDR3 length: 16
V gene: TRBV3-1/TRBV3-2
J gene: TRBJ2-3
D gene: TRBD2
clone size: NA
CDR3 protein: CASSPKFGGGTDTQYF
CDR3 DNA: TGTGCCAGCAGCCCAAAGTTCGGGGGGGGCACAGATACGCAGTATTTT

CDR3 length: 16
V gene: TRBV11-2
J gene: TRBJ2-3
D gene: TRBD2
clone size: NA
CDR3 protein: CASSLRAGGHTDTQYF
CDR3 DNA: TGTGCCAGCAGCTTGCGAGCGGGGGGGCACACAGATACGCAGTATTTT

CDR3 length: 15
V gene: TRBV30
J gene: TRBJ1-4
D gene: TRBD1
clone size: NA
CDR3 protein: CAWTRTGAPNEKLFF
CDR3 DNA: TGTGCCTGGACCCGGACAGGGGCCCCAAATGAAAAACTGTTTTTT

CDR3 length: 14
V gene: TRBV6-5
J gene: TRBJ1-1
D gene: NA
clone size: NA
CDR3 protein: CASSYSHLATEAFF
CDR3 DNA: TGTGCCAGCAGTTACTCACATTTGGCCACTGAAGCTTTCTTT

CDR3 length: 15
V gene: TRBV2
J gene: TRBJ2-7
D gene: TRBD1
clone size: NA
CDR3 protein: CASTDPGQGADEQYF
CDR3 DNA: TGTGCCAGCACCGACCCAGGACAGGGGGCCGACGAGCAGTACTTC

CDR3 length: 13
V gene: TRBV6-5
J gene: TRBJ2-7
D gene: NA
clone size: NA
CDR3 protein: CASSRAGTYEQYF
CDR3 DNA: TGTGCCAGCAGCAGGGCCGGGACCTACGAGCAGTACTTC

CDR3 length: 15
V gene: TRBV20-1
J gene: TRBJ1-2
D gene: TRBD1
clone size: NA
CDR3 protein: CSASGRQGGTSGYTF
CDR3 DNA: TGCAGTGCCAGTGGGAGGCAGGGGGGGACTAGTGGCTACACCTTC

CDR3 length: 12
V gene: TRBV30
J gene: TRBJ2-7
D gene: NA
clone size: NA
CDR3 protein: CAARSLHYEQYF
CDR3 DNA: TGTGCCGCCAGGAGCCTCCACTACGAGCAGTACTTC

CDR3 length: 16
V gene: TRBV19
J gene: TRBJ2-7
D gene: NA
clone size: NA
CDR3 protein: CASSIGEQGGTYEQYF
CDR3 DNA: TGTGCCAGTAGTATAGGAGAACAGGGAGGCACCTACGAGCAGTACTTC

CDR3 length: 16
V gene: TRBV7-6
J gene: TRBJ1-5
D gene: TRBD1
clone size: NA
CDR3 protein: CASSRLDRGSNQPQHF
CDR3 DNA: TGTGCCAGCAGCCGACTGGACAGGGGAAGCAATCAGCCCCAGCATTTT

CDR3 length: 15
V gene: TRBV21-1
J gene: TRBJ2-1
D gene: NA
clone size: NA
CDR3 protein: CASSKRCGGVNEQFF
CDR3 DNA: TGTGCCAGCAGCAAGCGTTGCGGGGGGGTTAATGAGCAGTTCTTC

CDR3 length: 11
V gene: TRBV12-3/TRBV12-4
J gene: TRBJ2-1
D gene: NA
clone size: NA
CDR3 protein: CASSLRFEQFF
CDR3 DNA: TGTGCCAGCAGTTTGAGGTTTGAGCAGTTCTTC

CDR3 length: 16
V gene: TRBV5-5
J gene: TRBJ1-6
D gene: NA
clone size: NA
CDR3 protein: CASSLTSGLNNSPLHF
CDR3 DNA: TGTGCCAGCAGCTTGACTTCGGGACTGAACAATTCACCCCTCCACTTT

CDR3 length: 13
V gene: TRBV6-5
J gene: TRBJ1-5
D gene: NA
clone size: NA
CDR3 protein: CASNYSPGGPQHF
CDR3 DNA: TGTGCCAGCAATTATTCCCCCGGCGGGCCCCAGCATTTT

CDR3 length: 14
V gene: TRBV6-5
J gene: TRBJ2-5
D gene: NA
clone size: NA
CDR3 protein: CASTSWGDQETQYF
CDR3 DNA: TGTGCCAGTACATCCTGGGGGGACCAAGAGACCCAGTACTTC

CDR3 length: 16
V gene: TRBV7-8
J gene: TRBJ1-5
D gene: TRBD1
clone size: NA
CDR3 protein: CASSLAWTGANQPQHF
CDR3 DNA: TGTGCCAGCAGCTTAGCATGGACAGGGGCCAATCAGCCCCAGCATTTT

CDR3 length: 16
V gene: TRBV9
J gene: TRBJ1-5
D gene: NA
clone size: NA
CDR3 protein: CASSVGLGDGNQPQHF
CDR3 DNA: TGTGCCAGCAGCGTAGGTCTGGGAGATGGCAATCAGCCCCAGCATTTT

CDR3 length: 17
V gene: TRBV13
J gene: TRBJ2-2
D gene: TRBD2
clone size: few
CDR3 protein: CASSATPLAGNTGELFF
CDR3 DNA: TGTGCCAGCAGCGCCACCCCACTAGCGGGGAACACCGGGGAGCTGTTTTTT